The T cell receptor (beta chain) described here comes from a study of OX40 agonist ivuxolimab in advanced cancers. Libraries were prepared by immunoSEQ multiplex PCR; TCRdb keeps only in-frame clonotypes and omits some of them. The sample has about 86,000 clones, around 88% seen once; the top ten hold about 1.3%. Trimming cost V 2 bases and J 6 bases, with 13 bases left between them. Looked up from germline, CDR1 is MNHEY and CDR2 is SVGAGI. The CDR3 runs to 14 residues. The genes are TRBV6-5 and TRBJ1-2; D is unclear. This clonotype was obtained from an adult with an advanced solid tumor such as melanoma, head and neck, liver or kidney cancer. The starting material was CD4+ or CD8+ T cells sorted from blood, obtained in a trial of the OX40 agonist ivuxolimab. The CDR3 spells CASSYRDPLDGYTF. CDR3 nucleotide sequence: TGTGCCAGCAGTTACCGCGACCCCCTGGATGGCTACACCTTC.